The 20 T cell receptor beta chains below were found in one sample sequenced in a study of cytomegalovirus exposure and HLA in healthy donors. The PCR contained 60 Vbeta and 13 Jbeta primers. Profiling relied on immunoSEQ multiplex PCR, and the TCRdb table lists in-frame clones only, not all of them. The sample contains about 130,000 clones, approximately 79% of which appear only once. Sequenced: PBMCs. Source of these receptors: a man in his forties or fifties in good health and CMV-seropositive.

The chain employs TRBV27 and TRBJ2-7; D remains ambiguous. This CDR3 is 13 amino acids long. The germline gives CDR1 MNHEY, CDR2 SMNVEV (reference sequence). The ends were cut back, 2 bases at V and 4 bases at J, with 9 bases in the middle. In nucleotides, the CDR3 is TGTGCCAGCAGTTTAGCCCAACAGTACGAGCAGTACTTC. Protein product: CASSLAQQYEQYF.

The CDR3 DNA follows: TGCAGCGTGGAATCCGGGGATACGCAGTATTTT. Translated: CSVESGDTQYF. This chain connects TRBV29-1 to TRBJ2-3; D is ambiguous. Germline values: CDR1 SQVTM, CDR2 ANQGSEA. Trimming left V 6 bases short and J 6 bases short, with 10 bases between. The CDR3 sequence is 11 residues long.

This clone has only one observation. V and J are TRBV6-6 and TRBJ2-7, with D possibly being TRBD2 (5 bases). Between the trimmed V and J ends, which lost 3 bases and 5 bases, there was a span of 20 bases. CDR1 is MNHNY and CDR2 is SVGAGI in the germline V gene (reference sequence). The CDR3 is 16 amino acids. The CDR3 DNA reads as TGTGCCAGCAGTTATAGGAGCGGCCTACCAGATGACGAGCAGTACTTC. Amino acid sequence: CASSYRSGLPDDEQYF.

V and J are TRBV29-1 and TRBJ2-3, with 9 bases matching TRBD2. Unmatched junction bases numbered 6, after V lost 6 bases and J lost 5 bases. There are 13 residues in the CDR3. Germline V lookup: CDR1 SQVTM, CDR2 ANQGSEA. The CDR3 protein is CSVLAGVVDTQYF. CDR3 nucleotides: TGCAGCGTCTTAGCGGGAGTAGTAGATACGCAGTATTTT.

V and J are TRBV7-2 and TRBJ2-5, with TRBD2 as a possible D gene (6 bases). CDR3 length: 15 amino acids. Per the germline V gene, CDR1 is SGHTA and CDR2 is FQGNSA. V was pared by 0 bases and J by 5 bases, with 13 bases between. CDR3 sequence reads: CASSLASLAGETQYF. DNA for the CDR3: TGTGCCAGCAGCTTAGCATCGCTCGCGGGGGAGACCCAGTACTTC. The entire variable domain, with the rest obtained from reference TRBV7-2 and TRBJ2-5, is as follows: GAGVSQSPSNKVTEKGKDVELRCDPISGHTALYWYRQSLGQGLEFLIYFQGNSAPDKSGLPSDRFSAERTGGSVSTLTIQRTQQEDSAVYLCASSLASLAGETQYFGPGTRLLVL.

The chain is built from TRBV6-5 and TRBJ2-1; D may be TRBD1 (6 bases). Germline V gene data show CDR1 as MNHEY and CDR2 as SVGAGI. This CDR3 is 15 amino acids long. V was clipped by 0 bases and J by 14 bases, with 20 bases between them. This chain's CDR3 is CASSYSSTGIRSEFF. Here the CDR3 DNA reads TGTGCCAGCAGTTACTCGTCTACAGGGATTCGTTCGGAGTTCTTC.

This chain connects TRBV21-1 to TRBJ2-1; the table's D call, TRBD2, has no DNA check behind it. TRBV21-1 is a documented pseudogene. CDR3 length equals 10 residues. Here the CDR3 DNA reads TGTGCCAGCAGCTCCGGGGAGCAGTTCTTC. This encodes CASSSGEQFF.

The table lists this clone with a few counts. The V gene is TRBV5-1, the J gene TRBJ1-1, with D unresolved. V shed 5 bases and J shed 11 bases, with 19 bases lying between them. Per the germline V gene, CDR1 is SGHRS and CDR2 is YFSETQ. The CDR3 loop spans 13 amino acids. In nucleotides, the CDR3 is TGCGCCAGCAGAAGCGACACCCCCGGGAAGGCTTTCTTT. Its protein product is CASRSDTPGKAFF.

This clone was found a few times. The J gene is TRBJ2-3, the V gene TRBV5-1; weak D call: TRBD1 (5 bases). Trimming shortened V by 4 bases and J by 3 bases, and 12 bases separated the two germline ends. The CDR3 has 14 amino acids. Per germline, CDR1 SGHRS and CDR2 YFSETQ. The CDR3 loop is CASSLFRQTDTQYF. The CDR3 region has the DNA TGCGCCAGCAGCCTTTTTAGACAGACAGATACGCAGTATTTT.

V is TRBV5-1 and J is TRBJ2-3; TRBD2 agrees at 10 bases. Germline V gene data show CDR1 as SGHRS and CDR2 as YFSETQ. CDR3 length: 16 amino acids. J gave up 7 bases and V 0 bases, and 8 bases lay outside the gene matches. The CDR3 here is CASSLAPSGGTYTQYF. The CDR3, as DNA: TGCGCCAGCAGCTTGGCACCTAGCGGGGGAACTTATACGCAGTATTTT.

The V and J genes are TRBV29-1 and TRBJ1-1, with D perhaps TRBD1 (6 bases). The CDR3 runs to 13 residues. V shed 0 bases and J shed 6 bases, with 11 bases lying between them. Germline V lookup: CDR1 SQVTM, CDR2 ANQGSEA. The CDR3 DNA is TGCAGCGTTGAAGATCGGACAGCATCTGAAGCTTTCTTT. As protein: CSVEDRTASEAFF.

The rearrangement links TRBV19 to TRBJ2-6, with D unresolved. Germline V gene lookup returns CDR1 LNHDA and CDR2 SQIVND (reference sequence). This CDR3 has 16 amino acids. Trimming shortened V by 2 bases and J by 2 bases, and 10 bases separated the two germline ends. CDR3 region: CASSIPQQAGANVLTF. CDR3 DNA: TGTGCCAGTAGTATACCCCAACAAGCTGGGGCCAACGTCCTGACTTTC.

This chain uses TRBV11-2 with TRBJ1-1, with D hard to call. The CDR3 totals 13 residues. CDR1 and CDR2 (germline): SGHAT, FQNNGV. V gave up 6 bases and J gave up 2 bases, with 10 bases separating them. For the CDR3, the DNA is TGTGCCAGCAGTTATCAGGATAACACTGAAGCTTTCTTT. It yields the protein CASSYQDNTEAFF.

This chain connects TRBV5-5 to TRBJ1-5, with TRBD1 matching 8 bases. Germline CDR1 SGHKS, CDR2 YYEKEE (reference sequence). Losses at the gene ends were 4 bases for V and 8 bases for J; bases not matched to a gene: 17. This CDR3 is 17 amino acids long. CDR3 amino acids: CASSRTLPDRAEEPQHF. DNA for the CDR3: TGTGCCAGCAGCCGAACCCTCCCGGACAGGGCGGAGGAGCCCCAGCATTTT.

This clone was found once. This chain uses TRBV4-2 with TRBJ1-1; D is ambiguous. The germline V gene encodes CDR1 LGHNA and CDR2 YNFKEQ. Between the trimmed V and J ends, which lost 3 bases and 1 base, there was a span of 12 bases. CDR3 length: 15 amino acids. The CDR3 region is CASSHPRRGNTEAFF. The CDR3 DNA sequence: TGTGCCAGCAGCCATCCTCGGCGGGGGAACACTGAAGCTTTCTTT.

The chain has TRBV7-6 and TRBJ2-7; D remains ambiguous. The CDR3 has 14 amino acids. Trimming removed 5 bases at V and 3 bases at J, with 14 bases between. CDR1 is SGHVS, CDR2 FNYEAQ, per germline. CDR3 coding DNA: TGTGCCAGCAGCGGTTCCCAGTCCTTCTACGAGCAGTACTTC. Translation: CASSGSQSFYEQYF. Full variable domain (rest looked up from reference TRBV7-6 and TRBJ2-7): GAGVSQSPRYKVTKRGQDVALRCDPISGHVSLYWYRQALGQGPEFLTYFNYEAQQDKSGLPNDRFSAERPEGSISTLTIQRTEQRDSAMYRCASSGSQSFYEQYFGPGTRLTVT.

The V gene is TRBV11-3, the J gene TRBJ2-4; unclear D gene. CDR3 length: 15 residues. V was shortened by 6 bases and J by 0 bases, with 12 bases between the two germline ends. Germline loops: CDR1 SGHNT, CDR2 YENEEA. The CDR3 loop is CASRSDTLAKNIQYF. DNA for the CDR3: TGTGCCAGCAGATCAGACACTTTAGCCAAAAACATTCAGTACTTC.

Only one count was recorded for this clone. The V call is TRBV7-2, the J call TRBJ2-7; 8 positions agree with TRBD2. This CDR3 has 13 amino acids. With 5 bases clipped from V and 3 bases from J, the junction kept 3 bases outside the gene matches. From germline, CDR1 is SGHTA and CDR2 FQGNSA. The CDR3 spells CASSLTSDYEQYF. The CDR3 region has the DNA TGTGCCAGCAGCCTGACTAGCGACTACGAGCAGTACTTC.

The chain recombines TRBV5-1 with TRBJ2-1; 9 bases are a match to TRBD2. The CDR3 length is 14 residues. Germline trimming cut 2 bases from V and 8 bases from J; bases unmatched to any gene: 5. Germline loops: CDR1 SGHRS, CDR2 YFSETQ. The chain's CDR3 is CASSLAGGRDEQFF. CDR3 DNA: TGCGCCAGCAGCTTAGCGGGGGGCCGGGATGAGCAGTTCTTC. Combining the CDR3 with reference TRBV5-1 and TRBJ2-1 gives the whole variable domain KAGVTQTPRYLIKTRGQQVTLSCSPISGHRSVSWYQQTPGQGLQFLFEYFSETQRNKGNFPGRFSGRQFSNSRSEMNVSTLELGDSALYLCASSLAGGRDEQFFGPGTRLTVL.

This clone has more than one count but fewer than ten. The V call is TRBV7-2, the J call TRBJ1-6, with TRBD1 identical over 7 bases. This CDR3 is built from 15 residues. The germline V gene encodes CDR1 SGHTA and CDR2 FQGNSA. The V segment lost 4 bases and the J segment 4 bases; nucleotides outside the gene matches: 4. CDR3 loop: CASSSGQNYNSPLHF. As DNA, the CDR3 is TGTGCCAGCAGCTCGGGACAGAATTATAATTCACCCCTCCACTTT. The full variable domain, its missing parts supplied by reference TRBV7-2 and TRBJ1-6, is GAGVSQSPSNKVTEKGKDVELRCDPISGHTALYWYRQSLGQGLEFLIYFQGNSAPDKSGLPSDRFSAERTGGSVSTLTIQRTQQEDSAVYLCASSSGQNYNSPLHFGNGTRLTVT.